This TCR beta chain appears in the sequencing data of a study of blood T cells in healthy people across ages. Each donor was a healthy Caucasian individual from Russia, aged roughly 6 to 95. There were at least 6 micrograms of total RNA extracted from every sample. Sample-barcoded 5' priming and a J-beta primer mix drove a second PCR of roughly 6 to 12 cycles. All samples yielded 2.5 million or more CDR3-containing paired-end reads. TCRdb itself ran the 5' RACE reads through MiXCR, one entry per CDR3 protein. The sample comprises some 1,800,000 distinct CDR3 sequences, more than 35% of which are singletons, and approximately 22% rests with the top ten. This clonotype was recorded a few times. CDR1 SGHVS and CDR2 FNYEAQ come from the germline V gene. This CDR3 has 15 residues. V lost 5 bases and J 10 bases, leaving 21 bases between the germline ends.

This clonotype was obtained from a human donor in good health. Source material: blood. The chain joins TRBV7-6 to TRBJ2-1, with D maybe TRBD2 (7 bases). The CDR3 nucleotides read TGTGCCAGCAGCATCCCCTTCGGGGAGGGGGGCGAGCAGTTCTTC. This sequence encodes CASSIPFGEGGEQFF.